The rows below give T cell receptor beta chains drawn from one sample of a study of T cells in Graves' hyperthyroidism and ophthalmopathy. Each CDR3 protein gets one entry after TCRdb re-called the multiplex PCR reads with MiXCR. Of fewer than 750,000 distinct CDR3 sequences in the sample, around 42% were seen once. The source material was peripheral blood or thyroid tissue (not recorded which). The receptor source for this set is a woman aged 18-35 years with Graves' hyperthyroidism. The CDR3 runs from the conserved cysteine through the conserved F or W. D genes are given only for firm matches. Clone size appears in some rows only: once, few, many, or a class for an expanded clone.

CDR3: CAISKGEMGSYEQYF; DNA: TGTGCCATCAGTAAGGGGGAGATGGGCTCCTACGAGCAGTACTTC; V: TRBV10-3; D: .; J: TRBJ2-7; size: many
CDR3: CSATNREYGYTF; DNA: TGCAGTGCTACCAACAGGGAGTATGGCTACACCTTC; V: TRBV20-1; D: .; J: TRBJ1-2; size: few
CDR3: CATSDPGQGAIRERETQYF; DNA: TGTGCCACCAGTGACCCAGGACAGGGGGCAATTCGGGAGCGGGAGACCCAGTACTTC; V: TRBV24-1; D: TRBD1; J: TRBJ2-5; size: many
CDR3: CSAPAGGTFTDTQYF; DNA: TGCAGTGCTCCTGCTGGCGGGACCTTCACAGATACGCAGTATTTT; V: TRBV20-1; D: .; J: TRBJ2-3; size: few
CDR3: CAISDTPYDQPQHF; DNA: TGTGCCATCAGTGATACCCCTTACGATCAGCCCCAGCATTTT; V: TRBV10-3; D: .; J: TRBJ1-5; size: many
CDR3: CSVAPIDRVGNTIYF; DNA: TGCAGCGTGGCCCCCATAGACAGGGTTGGAAACACCATATATTTT; V: TRBV29-1; D: TRBD1; J: TRBJ1-3; size: .
CDR3: CATSDRRTESTDTQYF; DNA: TGTGCCACCAGTGACAGGCGGACAGAGAGCACAGATACGCAGTATTTT; V: TRBV24-1; D: .; J: TRBJ2-3; size: .
CDR3: CASSSAPGQGFYGYTF; DNA: TGTGCCAGTAGTTCTGCACCGGGACAGGGATTCTATGGCTACACCTTC; V: TRBV19; D: TRBD1; J: TRBJ1-2; size: many
CDR3: CAIRKTGGTDGYTF; DNA: TGTGCCATCAGAAAGACAGGGGGGACGGATGGCTACACCTTC; V: TRBV10-3; D: TRBD1; J: TRBJ1-2; size: .
CDR3: CAGQGGETQYF; DNA: TGTGCCGGCCAGGGGGGAGAGACCCAGTACTTC; V: TRBV2; D: .; J: TRBJ2-5; size: many
CDR3: CASSRQGGGTEAFF; DNA: TGCGCCAGCAGCCGACAGGGGGGGGGCACTGAAGCTTTCTTT; V: TRBV4-1; D: TRBD1; J: TRBJ1-1; size: few